The present T cell receptor (beta chain) was sequenced within a study of shared clonotypes between healthy human individuals. Study-level background: CD4 naive and CD4 memory each took three plates per donor, while CD8 naive took two and CD8 memory one.

The length of the CDR3 is 13 residues. Per the germline V gene, CDR1 is MNHEY and CDR2 is SVGAGI. Trimming stripped 0 bases from V and 13 bases from J, with 13 bases between. TCRdb keeps only in-frame clones here, not all; method: immunoSEQ multiplex PCR. The repertoire holds almost 750,000 clones, with over 55% as singletons. As regards this clone: The antigen is unknown.

Findings of the study overall: Sequencing depth was expected to influence donor clonotype sharing. Some clonotypes were shared by all four sorted-subset donors, while others were not shared. The non-shared ones had lower generation probabilities than the shared ones.

Splitting of CD4+ cells produced CD45RA+ naive and CD45RA-negative memory subsets. Sequenced: memory CD4+ T cells sorted from blood. Indicated subset: CD45RA-negative fraction. The clonotype originates from a woman in her 30s in good health. The V and J genes are TRBV6-5 and TRBJ2-1; D not resolved. In nucleotides, the CDR3 is TGTGCCAGCAGTTACTCCCCTACTACCCTACAGTTCTTC. The encoded protein is CASSYSPTTLQFF.